The clone carrying this T cell receptor beta chain was recorded a few times. What it binds is not known. Cultured CD4+ T-cell DNA underwent Oncomine TCR Beta short-read sequencing. TCRdb processed the PCR reads anew with MiXCR; each CDR3 protein has one entry. The table has about 20,000 distinct CDR3 sequences, around 52% seen once. The data were taken from a study of vaccination and CD4 T cells after COVID-19. Study background: Overlapping spike peptides served as the stimulus for the cells. These peptides came from SARS-CoV-2 and from the common cold coronaviruses HCoV-NL63, HCoV-OC43 and HCoV-229E. General study results and limits: In convalescent patients, 304 of 307 vaccine-specific clones were spike mono-reactive.

Treatment in this sample: roughly 11-day PBMC culture with coronavirus spike peptide pools or control peptides (ViraFEST assay). US Alpha, Beta and Delta variants postdated the positive PCR dates, which ran from March to December 2020. V shed 2 bases and J shed 0 bases, with 8 bases lying between them. CDR3 size: 14 residues. The origin of this receptor is a human donor who had recovered from COVID-19. The rearrangement links TRBV6-7 to TRBJ2-7; D unresolved. TRBV6-7 is noted as an ORF with a role that remains uncertain. The sample consisted of CD4+ T cells from blood, cultured in vitro. The CDR3 sequence: CASSYTLSSYEQYF. CDR3 DNA sequence: TGTGCCAGCAGTTACACCTTAAGCTCCTACGAGCAGTACTTC.